This is a list of T cell receptor beta chains from one sample in a study of glioma-infiltrating T cells after dendritic cell vaccination. Assay used: immunoSEQ multiplex PCR; TCRdb lists only in-frame clones, some missing. The sample records about 65,000 clones, around nine tenths being singletons. Sequencing used blood, obtained after dendritic cell vaccination. Receptors were obtained from a human donor with glioblastoma. Both conserved end residues are part of each CDR3. The D gene is left open where the match is weak. The size field is filled for only some rows; it gives once, few, many or a size class.

cdr3_aa,cdr3_nt,j_call,clone_size,v_call,d_call
CASSSGASNQPQHF,TGTGCCAGCAGCTCCGGAGCTAGCAATCAGCCCCAGCATTTT,TRBJ1-5,.,TRBV9,.
CASSAGNGFRAFF,TGTGCCAGCAGCGCCGGGAACGGCTTTCGAGCTTTCTTT,TRBJ1-1,.,TRBV7-9,.
CASSRTGQGVNQPQHF,TGTGCCAGCAGCCGCACGGGACAGGGGGTTAATCAGCCCCAGCATTTT,TRBJ1-5,.,TRBV27,TRBD1
CASSFTGQHNQPQHF,TGTGCCAGCAGCTTTACAGGACAGCATAATCAGCCCCAGCATTTT,TRBJ1-5,.,TRBV11-2,.
CASGLVAKSSYNEQFF,TGTGCTAGTGGTTTGGTAGCCAAGAGCTCCTACAATGAGCAGTTCTTC,TRBJ2-1,.,TRBV12-5,.
CASSQGIGLAGPHTDTQYF,TGCGCCAGCAGCCAAGGAATCGGACTAGCGGGCCCCCACACAGATACGCAGTATTTT,TRBJ2-3,.,TRBV4-3,TRBD2
CASSLDGAGDYGYTF,TGTGCCAGCAGCTTAGATGGAGCAGGGGACTATGGCTACACCTTC,TRBJ1-2,.,TRBV11-2,.
CASSHRTGQSYNEQFF,TGTGCCAGCAGCCATCGTACGGGACAGAGTTACAATGAGCAGTTCTTC,TRBJ2-1,.,TRBV5-4,TRBD1
CASSVGTGTGNTEAFF,TGTGCCAGCAGCGTAGGAACGGGGACAGGCAACACTGAAGCTTTCTTT,TRBJ1-1,.,TRBV9,TRBD1
CASSPTGTGAYEQYF,TGTGCCAGCAGCCCAACCGGGACAGGAGCCTACGAGCAGTACTTC,TRBJ2-7,once,TRBV11-3,TRBD1
CASSNRDNQPQHF,TGTGCCAGTAGTAACAGGGACAATCAGCCCCAGCATTTT,TRBJ1-5,.,TRBV19,.
CASSYLGTGINYGYTF,TGTGCCAGCAGTTACTTAGGGACAGGTATTAACTATGGCTACACCTTC,TRBJ1-2,.,TRBV6-5,TRBD1
CASSDSGYEQYF,TGTGCCAGCAGCGATAGCGGGTACGAGCAGTACTTC,TRBJ2-7,.,TRBV7-2,TRBD2
CSATKSGYTF,TGCAGTGCTACGAAAAGCGGCTACACCTTC,TRBJ1-2,.,TRBV20-1,.
CASRDLAVGGGTGELFF,TGTGCCAGCAGAGATCTAGCGGTGGGGGGGGGCACCGGGGAGCTGTTTTTT,TRBJ2-2,.,TRBV11-2,TRBD2
CASSLDSRTISPLHF,TGTGCCAGCAGCTTAGATTCAAGGACAATTTCACCCCTCCACTTT,TRBJ1-6,.,TRBV11-3,.
CSGYTDTQYF,TGCAGTGGTTACACAGATACGCAGTATTTT,TRBJ2-3,.,TRBV20-1,.
CASSLSGDKRQPQHF,TGTGCCAGCAGCTTATCGGGAGACAAACGTCAGCCCCAGCATTTT,TRBJ1-5,.,TRBV7-2,.
CASSRVDRGPGYTF,TGTGCCAGCAGCCGCGTGGACAGGGGGCCTGGCTACACCTTC,TRBJ1-2,.,TRBV7-2,TRBD1
CASSPQRGQPQHF,TGTGCCAGCAGCCCCCAGCGGGGTCAGCCCCAGCATTTT,TRBJ1-5,.,TRBV7-2,.
CASSDPGTSGSTAGELFF,TGTGCCAGCAGCGACCCCGGGACTAGCGGGAGTACGGCCGGGGAGCTGTTTTTT,TRBJ2-2,.,TRBV9,TRBD2
CASSIFVGLATDTQYF,TGTGCCAGTAGTATATTCGTCGGATTAGCTACAGATACGCAGTATTTT,TRBJ2-3,.,TRBV19,.
CASSIDLGRASVGNQPQHF,TGTGCCAGTAGTATAGATCTCGGCAGGGCGTCGGTGGGCAATCAGCCCCAGCATTTT,TRBJ1-5,once,TRBV19,.
CASSRDSATNEKLFF,TGCGCCAGCAGTCGGGACAGCGCAACTAATGAAAAACTGTTTTTT,TRBJ1-4,.,TRBV4-1,TRBD1
CASSLSSGGYNEQFF,TGCGCCAGCAGCCTGTCTAGCGGGGGATACAATGAGCAGTTCTTC,TRBJ2-1,.,TRBV4-3,TRBD2
CASSQDVRQGDYTGELFF,TGCGCCAGCAGCCAAGATGTGAGGCAGGGGGATTACACCGGGGAGCTGTTTTTT,TRBJ2-2,.,TRBV4-1,TRBD1
CASSSTGTGEPEQYF,TGTGCCAGCAGCTCCACCGGGACAGGGGAGCCCGAGCAGTACTTC,TRBJ2-7,few,TRBV11-3,TRBD1
CASRGGEVSYNEQFF,TGTGCCAGCAGGGGGGGGGAGGTGTCCTACAATGAGCAGTTCTTC,TRBJ2-1,.,TRBV27,TRBD2
CASSQPRGGTLSAGYTF,TGTGCCAGCAGCCAACCCCGGGGGGGGACCCTTTCCGCTGGCTACACCTTC,TRBJ1-2,.,TRBV14,.
CASSPYAGSGTNEKLFF,TGTGCCAGCAGCCCCTATGCGGGTAGTGGTACTAATGAAAAACTGTTTTTT,TRBJ1-4,.,TRBV11-3,.
CASSPRGTGGYEQYF,TGTGCCAGCAGCCCCCGAGGGACAGGGGGCTACGAGCAGTACTTC,TRBJ2-7,.,TRBV7-6,TRBD1
CASRWAGQNIQYF,TGTGCCAGTAGGTGGGCAGGTCAAAACATTCAGTACTTC,TRBJ2-4,.,TRBV19,.
CATSRLTPSGVGGANVLTF,TGTGCCACCAGCAGGCTGACTCCCTCGGGGGTTGGTGGGGCCAACGTCCTGACTTTC,TRBJ2-6,.,TRBV15,.
CASSSPGQTSHEQYF,TGTGCCAGCAGTTCCCCGGGACAGACTTCCCACGAGCAGTACTTC,TRBJ2-7,.,TRBV6-1,TRBD1
CASSLVKGLNTEAFF,TGTGCCAGCAGCTTAGTGAAGGGGCTGAACACTGAAGCTTTCTTT,TRBJ1-1,.,TRBV7-8,.
CASSSGLAGASLFF,TGTGCCAGCAGCTCCGGACTAGCGGGGGCTTCGCTGTTTTTT,TRBJ2-2,.,TRBV11-2,TRBD2
CASSAGGLRWPSNEQFF,TGTGCCAGCAGCGCCGGGGGACTGCGATGGCCCTCAAATGAGCAGTTCTTC,TRBJ2-1,.,TRBV9,.
CAISESTGGGQPQHF,TGTGCCATCAGTGAGTCGACAGGGGGCGGTCAGCCCCAGCATTTT,TRBJ1-5,.,TRBV10-3,TRBD1
CATSRSGQPAGEKLFF,TGTGCCACCAGCAGATCGGGACAGCCGGCAGGTGAAAAACTGTTTTTT,TRBJ1-4,.,TRBV15,TRBD1
CASSLGSTGLEQYF,TGTGCCAGCAGCTTAGGAAGCACGGGTCTCGAGCAGTACTTC,TRBJ2-7,.,TRBV11-2,.
CASSQEIPLAGGPTFFEQYF,TGCGCCAGCAGCCAAGAAATCCCCCTAGCGGGGGGCCCAACGTTTTTCGAGCAGTACTTC,TRBJ2-7,.,TRBV4-3,TRBD2
CASRSILAGAYNEQFF,TGTGCCAGTAGGTCCATACTAGCGGGGGCCTACAATGAGCAGTTCTTC,TRBJ2-1,few,TRBV19,TRBD2
CASSPRPGTGRRGGEQFF,TGTGCCAGCAGTCCCCGTCCCGGGACAGGGAGGCGGGGGGGTGAGCAGTTCTTC,TRBJ2-1,.,TRBV25-1,.
CASSLIRGYEKLFF,TGTGCCAGCAGTTTAATCAGGGGCTATGAAAAACTGTTTTTT,TRBJ1-4,.,TRBV27,.